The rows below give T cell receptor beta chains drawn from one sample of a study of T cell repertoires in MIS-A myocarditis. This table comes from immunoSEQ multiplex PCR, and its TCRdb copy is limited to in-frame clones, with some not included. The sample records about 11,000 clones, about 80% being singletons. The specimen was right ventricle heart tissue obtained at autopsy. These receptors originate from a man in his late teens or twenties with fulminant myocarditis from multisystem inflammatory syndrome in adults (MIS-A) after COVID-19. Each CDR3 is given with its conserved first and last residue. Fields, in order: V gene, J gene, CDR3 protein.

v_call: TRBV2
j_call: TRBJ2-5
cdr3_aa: CASREDIQRETQYF

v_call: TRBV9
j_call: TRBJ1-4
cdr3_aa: CASSVAPGDSNEKLFF

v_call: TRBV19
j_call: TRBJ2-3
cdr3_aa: CASSPSPGQGTDTQYF

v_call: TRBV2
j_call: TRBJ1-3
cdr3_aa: CASSRTGTGASDSGNTIYF

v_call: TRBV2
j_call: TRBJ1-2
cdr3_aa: CASSDLQGGGYTF

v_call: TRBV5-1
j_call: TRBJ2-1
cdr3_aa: CASSLSMDEQFF

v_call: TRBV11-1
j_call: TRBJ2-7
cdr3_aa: CASRVTAGPQYF

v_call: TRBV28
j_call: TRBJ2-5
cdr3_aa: CASSILQGGQETQYF

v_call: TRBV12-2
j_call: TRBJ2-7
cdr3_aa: CASRLDRTPYEQYF

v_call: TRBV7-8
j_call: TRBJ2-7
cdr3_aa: CASTPLSGPYEQYF

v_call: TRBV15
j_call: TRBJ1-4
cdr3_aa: CATSDETATNEKLFF

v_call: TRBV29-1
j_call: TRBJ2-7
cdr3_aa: CSVQVGISYEQYF

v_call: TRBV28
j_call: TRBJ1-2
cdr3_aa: CASYPSVGGNYGYTF

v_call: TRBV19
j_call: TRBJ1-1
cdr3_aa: CASSIVAGGLRTEAFF

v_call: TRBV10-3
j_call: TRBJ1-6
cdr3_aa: CAISESAASSYNSPLHF

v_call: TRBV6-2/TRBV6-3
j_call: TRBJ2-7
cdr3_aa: CASSHDFGGWTYEQYF

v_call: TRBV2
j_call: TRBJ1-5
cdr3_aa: CASSALRTGNQPQHF

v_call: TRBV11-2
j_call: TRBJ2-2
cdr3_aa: CASSPNRGPKGWKAGELFF

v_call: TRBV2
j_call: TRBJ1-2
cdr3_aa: CASSGYYGYTF

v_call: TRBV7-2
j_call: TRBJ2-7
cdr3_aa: CASSISLYEQYF

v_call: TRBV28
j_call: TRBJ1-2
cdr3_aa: CASRQNYGYTF

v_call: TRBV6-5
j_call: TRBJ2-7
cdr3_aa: CASRVVQDTYEQYF

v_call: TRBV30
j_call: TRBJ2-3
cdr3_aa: CAWSPAYPRSDTQYF

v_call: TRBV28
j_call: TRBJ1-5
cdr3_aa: CASSFPQDRGDQPQHF

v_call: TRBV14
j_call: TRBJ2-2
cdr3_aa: CASSHLLNQGNTGELFF

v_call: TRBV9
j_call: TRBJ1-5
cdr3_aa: CASSVGTGGAQPQHF

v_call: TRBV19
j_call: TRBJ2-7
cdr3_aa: CASNRDVGSYEQYF

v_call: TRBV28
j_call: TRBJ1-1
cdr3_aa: CASRSGVERAFF

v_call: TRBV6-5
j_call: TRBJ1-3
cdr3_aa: CASRDSAGNTIYF

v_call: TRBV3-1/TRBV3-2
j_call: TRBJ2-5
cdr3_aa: CASSPGEQETQYF

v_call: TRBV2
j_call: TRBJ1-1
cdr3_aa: CASSVGRINTEAFF

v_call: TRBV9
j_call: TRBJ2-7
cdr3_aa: CASSGSGTGTYEQYF

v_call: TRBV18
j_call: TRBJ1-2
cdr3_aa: CASSTVVGNYGYTF

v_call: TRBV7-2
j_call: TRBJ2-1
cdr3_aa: CASSRRGFSGGNNEQFF

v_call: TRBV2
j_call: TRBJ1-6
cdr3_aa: CASEGQGAGALHF

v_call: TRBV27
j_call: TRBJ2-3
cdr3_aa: CASCLGARDTDTQYF

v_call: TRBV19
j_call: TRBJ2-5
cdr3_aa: CASSALAEETQYF

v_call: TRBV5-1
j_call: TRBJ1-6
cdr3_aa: CASSPGQGSILNSPLHF

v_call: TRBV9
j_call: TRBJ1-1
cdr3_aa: CASSVTGANTEAFF

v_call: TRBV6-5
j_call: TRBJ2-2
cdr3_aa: CASSYHGELFF

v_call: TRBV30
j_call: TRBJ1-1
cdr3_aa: CAWSPGIPIENTEAFF

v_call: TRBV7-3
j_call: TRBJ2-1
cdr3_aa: CASSFMAGANINEQFF

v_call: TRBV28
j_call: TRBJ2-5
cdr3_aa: CASSLRDRGFRETQYF

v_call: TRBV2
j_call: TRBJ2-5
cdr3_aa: CASRPLGGGQETQYF

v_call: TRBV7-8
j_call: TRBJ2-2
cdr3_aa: CASGVGVRNGELFF

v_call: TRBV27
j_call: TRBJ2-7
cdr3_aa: CASSFGGGEQYF

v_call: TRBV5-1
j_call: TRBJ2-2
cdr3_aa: CASSFVGGQTGELFF

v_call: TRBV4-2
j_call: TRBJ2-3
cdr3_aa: CASSQDPLAGGTDTQYF